This TCR beta chain was recorded in a study of shared clonotypes between healthy human individuals. Study results and limitations: Read depth was anticipated to influence clonotype sharing among donors.

This clone has a handful of counts. Its antigen is undetermined. V was shortened by 0 bases and J by 2 bases, with 11 bases between the two germline ends. The germline gives CDR1 SGHRS, CDR2 YFSETQ. The CDR3 extends over 15 amino acids. Deep-level settings were used for running the assay. Assay: immunoSEQ multiplex PCR; the TCRdb copy retains only in-frame clones and omits some. The sample consists of 550,000 to 850,000 clones, about 74% of them appearing once. The sequenced material came from memory CD4+ T cells sorted from blood. Subset meaning: CD45RA-negative fraction. The genes are TRBV5-1 and TRBJ1-2; D not resolved. The TCR comes from a woman in her thirties in good health. CDR3 loop: CASSLGFSENYGYTF. The CDR3 bases are TGCGCCAGCAGCTTGGGGTTCTCAGAGAACTATGGCTACACCTTC.